This T cell receptor beta chain was sequenced in a study of T cells expressing NK-cell markers. On the study more broadly: Underlying the TCR beta repertoires were sorted CD3+CD56+NKG2C+, CD3+CD56+NKG2C- and CD3+CD56-NKG2C+ T cells. One of the eight sequenced donors was seronegative, whereas the other seven were HCMV-seropositive.

The CDR3 covers 14 residues. Findings of the study overall: These clonotypes, the leaders elsewhere, also led the CD3+CD56-NKG2C+ fraction in a few donors. As a fraction of CD8+ T cells, dominant NKG2C+ clonotypes reached roughly 1.0-7.0% in roughly 6 donors.

Notes on this clonotype: Its antigen is as yet unknown.

From its re-call of the 5' RACE reads, TCRdb lists each CDR3 protein once, without DNA. The sample table sets out 400,000 to 550,000 distinct CDR3 sequences. Sequencing was performed on blood T cells: a sorted CD56 or NKG2C T cell subset, CD4+ or CD8+ T cells, or bulk PBMC T cells (not recorded which). The chain joins TRBV12-3 or TRBV12-4 to TRBJ2-1; the D gene TCRdb calls, TRBD1, cannot be checked with no DNA. This sequence originates from a woman between 18 and 75 years old in good health. The CDR3 loop is CASSPGQSYNEQFF.